This TCR beta chain was found in a study of blood T cell repertoires in COVID-19. Across the study: The samples span acute and convalescent COVID-19 from the United States, Italy and Spain.

Original handling: Scientists estimated how many nucleated cells there were by amplifying reference gene primers. Generated by immunoSEQ multiplex PCR, the TCRdb table keeps only in-frame clones and is missing some. That table supplies the V and J calls and clone size; D and trimming were determined from the DNA. The table records roughly 150,000 clones, approximately 81% of them present only once. Clinical histories supplied by participants themselves formed the basis of cohort assignment. This TCR was sampled from a man aged 55-75 years who had recovered from COVID-19. Sequenced material: PBMCs or T cells enriched from blood (not recorded which).

This chain's CDR3 is CASSLGQGHNEQFF. The CDR3 DNA is TGCGCCAGCAGCTTAGGACAGGGGCACAATGAGCAGTTCTTC. The chain couples TRBV5-1 to TRBJ2-1; 9 nucleotides match TRBD1. This CDR3 spans 14 amino acids. V shed 2 bases, J shed 5 bases, and the junction held 2 bases outside the gene matches. From germline, CDR1 is SGHRS and CDR2 YFSETQ.